In its sample, the clone carrying this TCR beta chain was seen a few times. Generated by immunoSEQ multiplex PCR, the TCRdb table keeps only in-frame clones and is missing some. The table records around 100,000 clones, less than 85% of them present only once. This sample stems from a study of blood T cell repertoires in COVID-19. In germline, CDR1 is SQVTM, CDR2 ANQGSEA. Trimming took 6 bases from V and 0 from J, leaving 9 bases between them. The CDR3 is 14 residues long. Sequencing was performed on peripheral blood. The V gene is TRBV29-1, the J gene TRBJ2-6, with a tentative D call TRBD2 (6 bases). The source of this sequence is a man aged 65 to 79 with active or convalescent COVID-19. The CDR3: CSVPGGSGANVLTF. DNA for the CDR3: TGCAGCGTCCCCGGGGGCTCTGGGGCCAACGTCCTGACTTTC.